The source of this T cell receptor (beta chain) is a study of blood T cells in healthy people across ages. Then a second PCR, running roughly 6 to 11 cycles, was carried out with a sample-barcoded 5' primer and a J-beta primer mix. TCRdb redid the calling of the 5' RACE reads with MiXCR, one entry per CDR3 protein. The sample includes around 1,900,000 distinct CDR3 sequences, about 39% of them seen just once. The CDR3 has 16 residues. Between the trimmed V and J ends, which lost 1 base and 0 bases, there was a span of 10 bases. Germline V gives CDR1 SGHDN, CDR2 FVKESK. This clonotype came up a few times.

The sequence was obtained from a human donor in good health. The chain carries TRBV14 and TRBJ2-4, with D unclear. The sequenced material came from blood. The CDR3 DNA follows: TGTGCCAGCAGCCAAGGAGGCTTTCTAGCCAAAAACATTCAGTACTTC. This gives the protein CASSQGGFLAKNIQYF.